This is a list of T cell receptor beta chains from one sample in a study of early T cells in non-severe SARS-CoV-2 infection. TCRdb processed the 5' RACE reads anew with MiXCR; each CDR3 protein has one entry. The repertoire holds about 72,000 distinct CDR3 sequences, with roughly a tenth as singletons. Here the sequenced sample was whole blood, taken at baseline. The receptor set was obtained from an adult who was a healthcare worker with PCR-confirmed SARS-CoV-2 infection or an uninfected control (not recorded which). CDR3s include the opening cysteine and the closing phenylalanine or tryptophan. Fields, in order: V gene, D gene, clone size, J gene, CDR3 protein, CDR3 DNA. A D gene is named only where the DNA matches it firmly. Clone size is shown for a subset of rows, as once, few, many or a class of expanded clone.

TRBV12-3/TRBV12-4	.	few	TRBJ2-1	CASSPLVPWDEQFF	TGTGCCAGCAGTCCCCTAGTGCCCTGGGATGAGCAGTTCTTC
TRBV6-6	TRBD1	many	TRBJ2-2	CASSYPTGGRTGELFF	TGTGCCAGCAGTTACCCAACAGGGGGCAGGACCGGGGAGCTGTTTTTT
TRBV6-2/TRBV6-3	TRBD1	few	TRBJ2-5	CASSPHPTGPGEETQYF	TGTGCCAGCAGCCCACACCCGACAGGGCCAGGGGAAGAGACCCAGTACTTC
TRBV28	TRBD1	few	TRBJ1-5	CASRRQGAKMQPQHF	TGTGCCAGCAGGCGACAGGGGGCGAAGATGCAGCCCCAGCATTTT
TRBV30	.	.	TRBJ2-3	CAWRVQGGHTDTQYF	TGTGCCTGGCGAGTCCAGGGAGGTCACACAGATACGCAGTATTTT
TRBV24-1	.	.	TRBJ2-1	CATSDLGRTQFF	TGTGCCACCAGTGATTTGGGCCGGACCCAGTTCTTC
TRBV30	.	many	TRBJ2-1	CAWSRHRNEQFF	TGTGCCTGGAGTCGACACCGGAATGAGCAGTTCTTC
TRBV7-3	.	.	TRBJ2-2	CASSSQGSDVTGELFF	TGTGCCAGCAGCTCCCAGGGGTCCGATGTCACCGGGGAGCTGTTTTTT
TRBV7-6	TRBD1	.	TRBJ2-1	CASSSGTGAYNEQFF	TGTGCCAGCAGCTCCGGGACAGGGGCCTACAATGAGCAGTTCTTC
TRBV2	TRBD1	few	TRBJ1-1	CASTPPGQGATEAFF	TGTGCCAGCACCCCGCCGGGACAGGGGGCGACTGAAGCTTTCTTT
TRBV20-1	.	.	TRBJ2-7	CSARDLRAAPYEQYF	TGCAGTGCTAGAGATCTAAGGGCGGCACCCTACGAGCAGTACTTC
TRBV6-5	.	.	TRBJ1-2	CASSYKGSQEGYTF	TGTGCCAGCAGTTACAAGGGTTCTCAAGAGGGCTACACCTTC
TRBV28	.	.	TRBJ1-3	CASSSDRYGNTIYF	TGTGCCAGCAGTTCAGACAGATACGGAAACACCATATATTTT
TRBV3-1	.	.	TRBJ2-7	CASSQTSRGVQYF	TGTGCCAGCAGCCAAACTAGCCGAGGGGTGCAGTACTTC
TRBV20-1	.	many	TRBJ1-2	CSARASYGYTF	TGCAGTGCTCGGGCATCCTATGGCTACACCTTC
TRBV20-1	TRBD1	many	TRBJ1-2	CSATRGQGYYGYTF	TGCAGTGCTACCCGGGGACAGGGGTACTATGGCTACACCTTC
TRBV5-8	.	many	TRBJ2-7	CASSLVGLEYF	TGTGCCAGCAGCTTGGTGGGACTGGAGTACTTC
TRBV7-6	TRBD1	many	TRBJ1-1	CASSPRQGPNTEAFF	TGTGCCAGCAGCCCTAGACAGGGACCAAACACTGAAGCTTTCTTT
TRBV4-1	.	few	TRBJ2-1	CASSQDKASFFEQFF	TGCGCCAGCAGCCAAGATAAGGCTAGCTTTTTTGAGCAGTTCTTC
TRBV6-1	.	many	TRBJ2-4	CASNPDRRLLLAENIQYF	TGTGCCAGCAATCCGGACAGGCGACTTCTCTTAGCGGAAAACATTCAGTACTTC
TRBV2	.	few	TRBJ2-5	CASSLGVGEETQYF	TGTGCCAGCAGTCTAGGGGTCGGTGAAGAGACCCAGTACTTC
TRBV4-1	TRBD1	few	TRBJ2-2	CASSQGTGGSGELFF	TGCGCCAGCAGCCAAGGGACAGGGGGGTCCGGGGAGCTGTTTTTT
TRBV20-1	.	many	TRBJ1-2	CSARRGYGYTF	TGCAGTGCTAGGCGGGGCTATGGCTACACCTTC
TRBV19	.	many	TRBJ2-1	CASSYRRYNEQFF	TGTGCCAGTAGTTATCGTCGTTACAATGAGCAGTTCTTC
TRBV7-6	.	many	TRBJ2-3	CASTSTDTQYF	TGTGCCAGCACTAGCACAGATACGCAGTATTTT
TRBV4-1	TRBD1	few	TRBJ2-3	CASSQDYRGTQYF	TGCGCCAGCAGCCAAGATTACAGGGGGACGCAGTATTTT
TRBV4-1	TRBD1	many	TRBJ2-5	CASSLRDRGAQETQYF	TGCGCCAGCAGCCTCCGGGACAGGGGGGCTCAAGAGACCCAGTACTTC
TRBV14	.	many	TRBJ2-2	CASSQGTPGELFF	TGTGCCAGCAGCCAAGGGACACCCGGGGAGCTGTTTTTT
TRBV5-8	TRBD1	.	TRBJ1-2	CASSLRQGANYGYTF	TGTGCCAGCAGCTTGAGACAGGGGGCGAACTATGGCTACACCTTC
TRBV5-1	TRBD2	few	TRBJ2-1	CASSLVAGGPDEQFF	TGCGCCAGCAGCTTGGTGGCGGGGGGGCCGGATGAGCAGTTCTTC
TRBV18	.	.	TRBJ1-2	CASSPQAETNYGYTF	TGTGCCAGCTCTCCACAGGCCGAGACTAACTATGGCTACACCTTC
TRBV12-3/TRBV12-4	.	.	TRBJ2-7	CASSSYGTKPQQYF	TGTGCCAGCAGTTCCTACGGGACAAAACCTCAGCAGTACTTC
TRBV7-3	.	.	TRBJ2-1	CASSATGEGNEQFF	TGTGCCAGCAGCGCCACAGGGGAGGGCAATGAGCAGTTCTTC
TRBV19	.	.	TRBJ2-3	CASSTDYVSTDTQYF	TGTGCCAGTAGTACTGACTATGTCAGCACAGATACGCAGTATTTT
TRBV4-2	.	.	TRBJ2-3	CASSVRGGAGTDTQYF	TGTGCCAGCAGCGTTCGAGGGGGGGCCGGGACAGATACGCAGTATTTT
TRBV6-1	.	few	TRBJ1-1	CASSEKGRGSTEAFF	TGTGCCAGCAGTGAGAAGGGACGTGGGAGCACTGAAGCTTTCTTT
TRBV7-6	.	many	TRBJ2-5	CASSDQETQYF	TGTGCCAGCAGCGATCAAGAGACCCAGTACTTC
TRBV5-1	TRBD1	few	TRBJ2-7	CASTPGQGGYEQYF	TGCGCCAGCACACCCGGACAGGGGGGCTACGAGCAGTACTTC
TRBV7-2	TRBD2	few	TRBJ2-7	CASSPGGLAGVEQYF	TGTGCCAGCAGCCCGGGGGGGCTAGCCGGGGTCGAGCAGTACTTC
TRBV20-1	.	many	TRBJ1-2	CSAPATRESSTNYGYTF	TGCAGTGCTCCTGCCACCCGAGAGTCGTCAACTAACTATGGCTACACCTTC
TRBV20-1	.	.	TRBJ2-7	CSALEEAGSSYEQYF	TGCAGTGCGTTAGAAGAGGCGGGGAGCTCCTACGAGCAGTACTTC
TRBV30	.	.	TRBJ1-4	CAWSRDNREKLFF	TGTGCCTGGAGCCGGGACAACCGGGAAAAACTGTTTTTT